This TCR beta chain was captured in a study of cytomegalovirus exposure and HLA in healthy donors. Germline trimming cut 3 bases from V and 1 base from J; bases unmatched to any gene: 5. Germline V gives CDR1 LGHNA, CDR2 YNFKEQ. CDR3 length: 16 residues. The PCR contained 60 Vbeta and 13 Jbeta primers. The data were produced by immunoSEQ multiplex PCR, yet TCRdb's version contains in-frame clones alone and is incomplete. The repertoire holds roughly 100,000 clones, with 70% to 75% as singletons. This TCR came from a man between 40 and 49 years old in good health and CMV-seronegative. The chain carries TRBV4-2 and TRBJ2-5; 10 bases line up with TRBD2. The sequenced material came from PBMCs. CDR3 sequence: CASSHGGLAAQETQYF. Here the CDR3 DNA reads TGTGCCAGCAGCCATGGTGGACTAGCGGCCCAAGAGACCCAGTACTTC.